Presented here are 28 T cell receptor beta chains from one specimen sequenced in a study of OX40 agonist ivuxolimab in advanced cancers. Clones were read by immunoSEQ multiplex PCR, and TCRdb kept only the in-frame ones, dropping some. In the table there are about 52,000 clones, over 80% of which are singletons. The source material was CD4+ or CD8+ T cells sorted from blood, sampled in a trial of the OX40 agonist ivuxolimab. All receptors come from an adult with an advanced solid tumor such as melanoma, head and neck, liver or kidney cancer.

This clone has a single count. The chain employs TRBV5-6 and TRBJ2-6; 7 positions match TRBD1. Trimming took 3 bases from V and 0 from J; bases not matched to a gene: 9. The CDR3 is 18 amino acids. CDR1 SGHDT and CDR2 YYEEEE come from the germline V gene. The CDR3 DNA sequence: TGTGCCAGCAGCTATTCGACAGGGCTGATCTCTGGGGCCAACGTCCTGACTTTC. This encodes CASSYSTGLISGANVLTF.

The chain links TRBV7-2 to TRBJ1-5; D gene ambiguous. With 11 bases removed from V and 0 bases from J, the gap between germline ends came to 23 bases. From germline, CDR1 is SGHTA and CDR2 FQGNSA. This CDR3 region has 17 residues. The CDR3 DNA is TGTGCCCACGGTCGGAGAGGGATTACTCATAGCAATCAGCCCCAGCATTTT. Protein product: CAHGRRGITHSNQPQHF.

The V and J genes are TRBV6-1 and TRBJ2-7, with 11 bases fitting TRBD2. This CDR3 is 19 amino acids long. The germline CDR1 and CDR2 sequences are MNHNS and SASEGT. With V trimmed by 1 base and J by 0 bases, 11 bases remained unmatched. CDR3 nucleotides: TGTGCCAGCAGTGAAGAAACTAGCGGGGGTCCTTACCTCTCCTACGAGCAGTACGTC. Residues: CASSEETSGGPYLSYEQYV.

The chain carries TRBV7-2 and TRBJ2-1, with 10 nucleotides matching TRBD2. The V segment lost 2 bases and the J segment 3 bases; nucleotides outside the gene matches: 1. CDR1 is SGHTA, CDR2 FQGNSA, per germline. The CDR3 runs to 15 residues. The CDR3 region is CASSLRTSGYNEQFF. CDR3 bases: TGTGCCAGCAGCTTACGGACTAGCGGCTACAATGAGCAGTTCTTC.

The rearrangement joins TRBV28 to TRBJ1-5, with a tentative D call TRBD1 (6 bases). The CDR3 runs to 14 residues. The germline V gene has CDR1 MDHEN and CDR2 SYDVKM. V lost 6 bases to trimming and J lost 7 bases, with 16 bases between them. CDR3 residues: CASSYGGGRQPQHF. CDR3 bases: TGTGCCAGCAGCTATGGGGGGGGCCGGCAGCCCCAGCATTTT.

The chain employs TRBV5-6 and TRBJ1-5; 8 nucleotides agree with TRBD1. The CDR3 totals 14 residues. Germline V gene lookup returns CDR1 SGHDT and CDR2 YYEEEE. V lost 2 bases and J lost 6; bases outside the gene matches: 4. The CDR3 DNA reads as TGTGCCAGCAGCTTAGGACAGGGTGCTCAGCCCCAGCATTTT. It encodes CASSLGQGAQPQHF.

V gene TRBV11-2 combines with J gene TRBJ2-7; D gene uncertain. There are 14 residues in the CDR3. Looked up from germline, CDR1 is SGHAT and CDR2 is FQNNGV. V was cut by 1 base and J by 1 base, with 8 bases left in between. The CDR3 spells CASSLGAGSYEQYF. CDR3 in DNA: TGTGCCAGCAGCTTAGGAGCCGGATCCTACGAGCAGTACTTC.

The V and J genes are TRBV6-5 and TRBJ1-6; tentatively, D is TRBD1 (5 bases). Per germline, CDR1 MNHEY and CDR2 SVGAGI. V was trimmed by 5 bases and J by 1 base, leaving 9 bases between them. The CDR3 totals 15 residues. This CDR3 reads CASSPGLSYNSPLHF. CDR3 in DNA: TGTGCCAGCAGTCCAGGGCTGTCCTATAATTCACCCCTCCACTTT.

The chain carries TRBV30 and TRBJ1-4; 10 bases match TRBD1. After removal of 8 bases from V and 6 bases from J, the junction contained 6 bases not matched to a gene. The germline V gene has CDR1 GTSNPN and CDR2 SVGIG (reference sequence). This CDR3 is built from 13 residues. CDR3 amino acids: CARGGTGDEKLFF. The CDR3 bases are TGTGCCCGGGGCGGGACAGGGGATGAAAAACTGTTTTTT.

J is TRBJ2-6 and V is TRBV6-6; no clear D gene. The CDR3 covers 15 residues. Per germline, CDR1 MNHNY and CDR2 SVGAGI (reference sequence). The V end was cut by 0 bases, the J end by 0 bases, with 3 bases between. The CDR3 sequence is CASSYSHSGANVLTF. CDR3 coding DNA: TGTGCCAGCAGTTACTCGCACTCTGGGGCCAACGTCCTGACTTTC.

This clone was counted many times. The chain joins TRBV5-1 to TRBJ2-3; possibly TRBD1 for D (6 bases). CDR3 length: 16 amino acids. V gave up 4 bases and J gave up 3 bases, with 18 bases separating them. Germline CDR1 reads SGHRS; CDR2 reads YFSETQ. CDR3 coding DNA: TGCGCCAGCAGCCCACAACAGGGAATGGTAACAGATACGCAGTATTTT. This codes for CASSPQQGMVTDTQYF.

The chain links TRBV30 to TRBJ2-5, with 8 bases matching TRBD1. Germline CDR1 is GTSNPN and CDR2 is SVGIG (reference sequence). The CDR3 runs 14 residues. J gave up 6 bases and V 3 bases, and 9 bases lay outside the gene matches. CDR3 in amino acids: CAWRDTGGRQTQYF. DNA of the CDR3: TGTGCCTGGAGGGATACAGGGGGGAGGCAGACCCAGTACTTC.

This chain connects TRBV28 to TRBJ2-7; 8 positions match TRBD2. The CDR3 is 12 residues long. J gave up 3 bases and V 9 bases, and 4 bases lay outside the gene matches. Germline V CDR1 and CDR2: MDHEN, SYDVKM. The CDR3 DNA reads as TGTGCCAGTACTAGCGGAATCTACGAGCAGTACTTC. It is translated as CASTSGIYEQYF.

The chain combines TRBV4-2 with TRBJ2-3; no clear D. The CDR3 runs to 17 residues. V was clipped by 3 bases and J by 4 bases, with 20 bases between them. Per germline, CDR1 LGHNA and CDR2 YNFKEQ. CDR3 loop: CASSQTGLDDVADTQYF. The CDR3 region has the DNA TGTGCCAGCAGCCAGACCGGCCTCGACGATGTGGCAGATACGCAGTATTTT.

In its sample, this clone was seen a few times. The chain carries TRBV7-2 and TRBJ2-5; TRBD1 aligns across 10 bases. With V trimmed by 1 base and J by 5 bases, 4 bases remained unmatched. Per the germline V gene, CDR1 is SGHTA and CDR2 is FQGNSA. The CDR3 has 15 amino acids. The CDR3 here is CASSLGGDRGETQYF. The CDR3 DNA is TGTGCCAGCAGCTTAGGAGGGGACAGGGGCGAGACCCAGTACTTC.

The V gene is TRBV28, the J gene TRBJ2-5; 12 bases map to TRBD1. Germline CDR1 and CDR2: MDHEN and SYDVKM. With 5 bases clipped from V and 5 bases from J, the junction kept 3 bases outside the gene matches. This CDR3 is built from 14 residues. The CDR3 protein is CASSGTGGGETQYF. In DNA, the CDR3 is TGTGCCAGCAGTGGGACAGGGGGCGGGGAGACCCAGTACTTC.

This clone has a handful of counts. V and J are TRBV4-1 and TRBJ2-3; D is possibly TRBD1 or TRBD2 (5 bases each). V was pared by 0 bases and J by 0 bases, with 10 bases between. Germline CDR1 and CDR2: MGHRA and YSYEKL. The CDR3 has 16 amino acids. CDR3 in amino acids: CASSQERWGSTDTQYF. In DNA form, the CDR3 reads TGCGCCAGCAGCCAAGAAAGGTGGGGGAGCACAGATACGCAGTATTTT.

The rearrangement links TRBV6-7 to TRBJ1-2; the match to TRBD1 covers 9 bases. TRBV6-7 is an open reading frame, and its role is uncertain. The J segment lost 4 bases and the V segment lost 8 bases, leaving 5 bases of the junction unmatched. The CDR3 spans 13 residues. CDR3 DNA sequence: TGTGCCAGCGGGGGACAGGGAGCCTATGGCTACACCTTC. It codes for CASGGQGAYGYTF.

The chain uses TRBV19 and TRBJ2-5; D may be TRBD2 (5 bases). CDR1 and CDR2 from the germline V gene are LNHDA and SQIVND (reference sequence). V was shortened by 5 bases and J by 3 bases, with 13 bases between the two germline ends. The CDR3 length is 14 residues. CDR3 nucleotides: TGTGCCAGTAGTCCGGCCAGAGCGGAAGAGACCCAGTACTTC. This codes for CASSPARAEETQYF.

This rearrangement joins TRBV5-1 to TRBJ1-6, with D possibly TRBD1 on 5 matching bases. The V gene lost 5 bases and the J gene lost 5 bases, with 14 bases spanning the gap. The CDR3 is made up of 15 amino acids. CDR1 and CDR2 from the germline V gene are SGHRS and YFSETQ. CDR3 nucleotides: TGCGCCAGCAGAGTTACCGCGGACAATAATTCACCCCTCCACTTT. Amino acid sequence: CASRVTADNNSPLHF.

The chain joins TRBV7-9 to TRBJ2-5; D perhaps matches TRBD1 (6 bases). V was pared by 7 bases and J by 3 bases, with 12 bases between. CDR3 length equals 13 residues. The V gene's germline CDR1 is SEHNR and CDR2 FQNEAQ (reference sequence). Here the CDR3 DNA reads TGTGCCAGCAATGAACAGGGTAAAGAGACCCAGTACTTC. It specifies CASNEQGKETQYF. Based on the CDR3 plus reference TRBV7-9 and TRBJ2-5, the full variable domain is DTGVSQNPRHKITKRGQNVTFRCDPISEHNRLYWYRQTLGQGPEFLTYFQNEAQLEKSRLLSDRFSAERPKGSFSTLEIQRTEQGDSAMYLCASNEQGKETQYFGPGTRLLVL.

This chain joins TRBV19 and TRBJ2-1; D may be TRBD1 (6 bases). With 4 bases removed from V and 10 bases from J, the gap between germline ends came to 14 bases. The CDR3 totals 13 residues. Germline CDR1 is LNHDA and CDR2 is SQIVND (reference sequence). The DNA of the CDR3 is TGTGCCAGTAGTAACCCACAGGGTTACGAGCAGTTCTTC. It yields the protein CASSNPQGYEQFF.

The rearrangement uses TRBV6-1 and TRBJ2-7; possible D gene TRBD1, 6 bases. The CDR3 contains 15 residues. Between the trimmed V and J ends, which lost 10 bases and 0 bases, there was a span of 19 bases. Germline values: CDR1 MNHNS, CDR2 SASEGT. The CDR3 reads CATREQGFYSYEQYF. In nucleotides, the CDR3 is TGTGCCACCCGGGAACAGGGATTTTACTCCTACGAGCAGTACTTC.

This chain joins TRBV7-9 and TRBJ2-1; 9 bases agree with TRBD2. Germline-derived CDR1 and CDR2 are SEHNR and FQNEAQ (reference sequence). The CDR3 has 16 residues. Germline trimming cut 7 bases from V and 1 base from J; bases unmatched to any gene: 8. The CDR3 sequence: CASTRGAGGSYNEQFF. Here the CDR3 DNA reads TGTGCCAGCACCCGGGGGGCGGGAGGGTCCTACAATGAGCAGTTCTTC.

This clone is labeled medium-sized. The chain is built from TRBV5-1 and TRBJ1-5; tentatively, D is TRBD1 (5 bases). V was trimmed by 1 base and J by 7 bases, leaving 12 bases between them. CDR3 length: 14 amino acids. Germline CDR1 and CDR2: SGHRS and YFSETQ. The CDR3 is CASSLQQGRQPQHF. CDR3 nucleotides: TGCGCCAGCAGCTTGCAGCAGGGTAGGCAGCCCCAGCATTTT.

The genes are TRBV6-1 and TRBJ1-6; D possibly corresponds to TRBD1 (6 bases). This CDR3 has 15 amino acids. The ends were cut back, 2 bases at V and 7 bases at J, with 12 bases in the middle. Per germline, CDR1 MNHNS and CDR2 SASEGT. The CDR3 nucleotides are TGTGCCAGCAGTGAATCGGGGGGCCTCAATTCACCCCTCCACTTT. This sequence encodes CASSESGGLNSPLHF.

This clone was counted once. The chain uses TRBV28 and TRBJ1-1, with 8 bases matching TRBD1. V was pared by 5 bases and J by 4 bases, with 6 bases of the junction left unmatched. Germline V CDR1 and CDR2: MDHEN, SYDVKM. This CDR3 region has 14 residues. The CDR3 here is CASSVTGASTEAFF. CDR3 bases: TGTGCCAGCAGTGTGACAGGGGCGAGCACTGAAGCTTTCTTT.

This sequence joins TRBV5-4 and TRBJ2-2, with D possibly being TRBD1 (6 bases). Deletions cut 5 bases from V and 4 bases from J, with 15 bases between. The CDR3 sequence is 15 residues long. The germline gives CDR1 SGHNT, CDR2 YYREEE (reference sequence). The CDR3 loop reads CASRPPGTLTGELFF. CDR3 DNA sequence: TGTGCCAGCAGACCACCCGGGACACTCACCGGGGAGCTGTTTTTT.